This T cell receptor beta chain is drawn from a study of Ad26.COV2.S vaccination and SARS-CoV-2 variants. Overall study findings and caveats: Placebo recipients showed lower spike-specific TCR breadth than vaccinees. The TCR breadth and depth analyses may have understated or missed part of the total T cell responses.

Only one count was recorded for this clone. The antigen remains unidentified. The table came from immunoSEQ multiplex PCR; TCRdb's copy has only in-frame clones and leaves some out. The table shows roughly 180,000 clones, with approximately 88% occurring only once. The sequenced sample was peripheral blood, obtained after recovery from COVID-19. The source is a human donor who had recovered from COVID-19.

The CDR3: CASSEISYEQYF. DNA of the CDR3: TGTGCCAGCAGTGAGATATCCTACGAGCAGTACTTC. This chain connects TRBV6-1 to TRBJ2-7; D gene unclear. Germline V lookup: CDR1 MNHNS, CDR2 SASEGT. This CDR3 is 12 amino acids long. V gave up 3 bases and J gave up 1 base, with 4 bases separating them.